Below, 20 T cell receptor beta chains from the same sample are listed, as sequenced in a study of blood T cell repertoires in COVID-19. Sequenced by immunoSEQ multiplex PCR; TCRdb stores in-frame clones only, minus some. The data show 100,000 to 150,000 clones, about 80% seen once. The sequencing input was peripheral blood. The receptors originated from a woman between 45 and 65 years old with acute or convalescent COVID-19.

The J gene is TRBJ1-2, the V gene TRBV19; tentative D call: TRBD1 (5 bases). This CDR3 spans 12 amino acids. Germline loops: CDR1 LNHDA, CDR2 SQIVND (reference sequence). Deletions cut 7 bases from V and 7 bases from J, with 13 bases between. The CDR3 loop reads CASKGQGGGYTF. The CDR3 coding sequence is TGTGCCAGTAAAGGGCAGGGAGGTGGCTACACCTTC.

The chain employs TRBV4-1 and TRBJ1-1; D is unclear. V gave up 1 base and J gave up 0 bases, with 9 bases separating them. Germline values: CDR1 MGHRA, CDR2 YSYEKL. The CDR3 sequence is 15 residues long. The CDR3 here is CASSQGQDVNTEAFF. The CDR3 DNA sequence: TGCGCCAGCAGCCAAGGGCAGGATGTGAACACTGAAGCTTTCTTT.

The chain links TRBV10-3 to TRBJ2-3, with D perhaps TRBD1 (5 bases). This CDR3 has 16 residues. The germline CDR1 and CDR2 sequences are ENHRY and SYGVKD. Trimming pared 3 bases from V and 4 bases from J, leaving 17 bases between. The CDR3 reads CAISDLVRGVADTQYF. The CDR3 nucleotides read TGTGCCATCAGTGATTTGGTAAGGGGTGTGGCAGATACGCAGTATTTT.

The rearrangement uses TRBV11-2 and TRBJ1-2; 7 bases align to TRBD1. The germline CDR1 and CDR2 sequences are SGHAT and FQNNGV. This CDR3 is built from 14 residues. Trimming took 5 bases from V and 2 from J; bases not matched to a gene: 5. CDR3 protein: CASSPETGNYGYTF. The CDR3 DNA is TGTGCCAGCAGCCCCGAGACAGGGAACTATGGCTACACCTTC.

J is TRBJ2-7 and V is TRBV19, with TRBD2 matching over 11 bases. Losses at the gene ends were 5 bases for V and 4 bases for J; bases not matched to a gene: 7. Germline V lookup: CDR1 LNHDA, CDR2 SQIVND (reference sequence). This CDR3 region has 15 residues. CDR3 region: CASSYTGTSGYEQYF. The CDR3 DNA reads TGTGCCAGTAGTTACACCGGGACTAGCGGATACGAGCAGTACTTC.

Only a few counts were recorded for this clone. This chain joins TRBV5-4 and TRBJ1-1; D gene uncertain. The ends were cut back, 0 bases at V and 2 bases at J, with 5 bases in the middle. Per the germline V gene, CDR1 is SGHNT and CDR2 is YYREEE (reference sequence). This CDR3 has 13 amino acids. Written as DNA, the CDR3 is TGTGCCAGCAGCTTGGACAGTAACACTGAAGCTTTCTTT. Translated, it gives CASSLDSNTEAFF. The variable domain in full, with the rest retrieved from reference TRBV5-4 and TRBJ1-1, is ETGVTQSPTHLIKTRGQQVTLRCSSQSGHNTVSWYQQALGQGPQFIFQYYREEENGRGNFPPRFSGLQFPNYSSELNVNALELDDSALYLCASSLDSNTEAFFGQGTRLTVV.

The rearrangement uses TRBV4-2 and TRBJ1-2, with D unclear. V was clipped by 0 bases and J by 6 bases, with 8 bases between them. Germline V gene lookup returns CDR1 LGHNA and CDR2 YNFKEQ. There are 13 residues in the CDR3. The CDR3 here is CASSQDRRNGYTF. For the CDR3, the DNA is TGTGCCAGCAGCCAAGATCGGAGAAATGGCTACACCTTC.

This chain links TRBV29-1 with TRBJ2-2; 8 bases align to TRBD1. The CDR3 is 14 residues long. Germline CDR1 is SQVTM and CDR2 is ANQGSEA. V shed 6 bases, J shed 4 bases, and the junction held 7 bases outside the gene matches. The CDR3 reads CSVDRGIGTGELFF. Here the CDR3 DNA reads TGCAGCGTCGACAGGGGCATAGGCACCGGGGAGCTGTTTTTT.

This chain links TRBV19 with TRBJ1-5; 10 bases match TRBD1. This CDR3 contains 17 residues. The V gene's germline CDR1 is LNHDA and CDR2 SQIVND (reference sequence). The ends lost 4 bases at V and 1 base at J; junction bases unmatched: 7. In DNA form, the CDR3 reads TGTGCCAGTAGTAATAAGCCGGGACAGGGGAGCAATCAGCCCCAGCATTTT. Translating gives CASSNKPGQGSNQPQHF.

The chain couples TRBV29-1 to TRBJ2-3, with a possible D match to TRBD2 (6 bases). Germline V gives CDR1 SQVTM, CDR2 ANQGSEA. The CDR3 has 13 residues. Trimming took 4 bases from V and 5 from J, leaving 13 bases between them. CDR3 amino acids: CSVAFLGGDTQYF. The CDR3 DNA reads TGCAGCGTTGCTTTCCTGGGGGGAGATACGCAGTATTTT.

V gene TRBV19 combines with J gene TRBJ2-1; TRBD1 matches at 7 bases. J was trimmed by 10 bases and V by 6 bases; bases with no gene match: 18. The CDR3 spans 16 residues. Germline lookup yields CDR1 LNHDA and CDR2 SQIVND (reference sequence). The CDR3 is CASRSPGQLNIREQFF. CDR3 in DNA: TGTGCCAGTAGGTCCCCGGGACAGTTGAATATCCGCGAGCAGTTCTTC.

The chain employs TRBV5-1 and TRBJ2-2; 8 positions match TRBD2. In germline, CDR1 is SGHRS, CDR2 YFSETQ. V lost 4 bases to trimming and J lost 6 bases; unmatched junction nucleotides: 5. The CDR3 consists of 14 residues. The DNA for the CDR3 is TGCGCCAGCAGCCCCGGGGGGGCGGCCGGGGAGCTGTTTTTT. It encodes CASSPGGAAGELFF.

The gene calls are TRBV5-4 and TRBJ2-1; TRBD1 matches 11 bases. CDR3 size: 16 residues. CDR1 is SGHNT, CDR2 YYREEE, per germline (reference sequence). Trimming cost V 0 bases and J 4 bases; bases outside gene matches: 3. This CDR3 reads CASSLAGQGAYNEQFF. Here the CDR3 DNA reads TGTGCCAGCAGCTTGGCCGGACAGGGGGCGTACAATGAGCAGTTCTTC.

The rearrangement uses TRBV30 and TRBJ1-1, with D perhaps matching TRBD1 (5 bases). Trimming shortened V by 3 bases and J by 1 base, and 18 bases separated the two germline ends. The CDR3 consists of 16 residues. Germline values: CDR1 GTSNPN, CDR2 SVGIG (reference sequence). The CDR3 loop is CAWRGRRGTGNTEAFF. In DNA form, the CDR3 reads TGTGCCTGGAGGGGCCGACGGGGGACTGGGAACACTGAAGCTTTCTTT.

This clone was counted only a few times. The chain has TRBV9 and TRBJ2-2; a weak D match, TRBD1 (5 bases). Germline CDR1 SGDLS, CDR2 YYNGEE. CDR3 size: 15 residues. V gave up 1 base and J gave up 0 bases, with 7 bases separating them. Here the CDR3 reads CASSVRGTNTGELFF. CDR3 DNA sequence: TGTGCCAGCAGCGTAAGGGGTACGAACACCGGGGAGCTGTTTTTT.

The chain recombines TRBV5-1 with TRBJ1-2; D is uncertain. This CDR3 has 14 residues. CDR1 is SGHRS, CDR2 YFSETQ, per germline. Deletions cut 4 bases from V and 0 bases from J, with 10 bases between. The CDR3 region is CASSAGDTNYGYTF. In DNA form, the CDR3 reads TGCGCCAGCAGCGCGGGTGACACTAACTATGGCTACACCTTC.

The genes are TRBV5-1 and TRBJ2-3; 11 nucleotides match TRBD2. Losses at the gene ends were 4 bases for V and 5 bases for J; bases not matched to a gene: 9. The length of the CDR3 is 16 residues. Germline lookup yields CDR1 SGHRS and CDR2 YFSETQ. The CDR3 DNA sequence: TGCGCCAGCAGCCTTTATAGCGGGGGGGCTGGAGATACGCAGTATTTT. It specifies CASSLYSGGAGDTQYF.

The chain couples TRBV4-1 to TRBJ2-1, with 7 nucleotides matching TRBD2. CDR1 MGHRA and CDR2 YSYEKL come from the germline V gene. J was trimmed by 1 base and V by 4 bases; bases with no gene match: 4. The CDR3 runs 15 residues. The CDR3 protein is CASSPYGGSYNEQFF. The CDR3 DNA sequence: TGCGCCAGCAGCCCTTACGGGGGGTCCTACAATGAGCAGTTCTTC.

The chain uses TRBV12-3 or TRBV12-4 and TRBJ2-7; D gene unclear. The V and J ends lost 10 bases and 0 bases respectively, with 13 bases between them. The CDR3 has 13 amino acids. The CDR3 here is CAIAGSISYEQYF. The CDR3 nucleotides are TGTGCCATTGCCGGGTCCATCTCCTACGAGCAGTACTTC.

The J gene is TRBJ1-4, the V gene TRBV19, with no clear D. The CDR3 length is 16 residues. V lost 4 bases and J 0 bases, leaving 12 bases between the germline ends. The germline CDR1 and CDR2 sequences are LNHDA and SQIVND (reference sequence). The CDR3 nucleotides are TGTGCCAGTAGTACACGGACGGGAGCAACTAATGAAAAACTGTTTTTT. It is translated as CASSTRTGATNEKLFF.